Following are 21 T cell receptor beta chains from one sample sequenced in a study of T cells in Graves' hyperthyroidism and ophthalmopathy. Amplification targeted TCR beta CDR3 regions from RNA transcripts. The HTBI primer set was used in a first-round RT-PCR of the TCR CDR3. TCRdb fed the multiplex PCR reads into MiXCR, producing one record per CDR3 protein. The sample has under 350,000 distinct CDR3 sequences; roughly 21% are singletons. Specimen: blood. The receptors come from a woman aged 50 to 60 with Graves' hyperthyroidism.

This clonotype occurred many times. The chain couples TRBV12-3 or TRBV12-4 to TRBJ2-5; tentative D call: TRBD1 (6 bases). Between the trimmed V and J ends, which lost 3 bases and 2 bases, there was a span of 10 bases. CDR3 length: 14 residues. The CDR3 here is CASSFGTFQETQYF. CDR3 nucleotide sequence: TGTGCCAGCAGTTTCGGGACATTTCAAGAGACCCAGTACTTC.

This clonotype was recorded many times. The chain is built from TRBV20-1 and TRBJ2-1; no clear D. The germline V gene encodes CDR1 DFQATT and CDR2 SNEGSKA (reference sequence). Trimming left V 3 bases short and J 9 bases short, with 15 bases between. The CDR3 runs to 13 residues. The CDR3 region is CSARSPLVVEQFF. CDR3 sequence (DNA): TGCAGTGCTAGGTCCCCGCTAGTCGTTGAGCAGTTCTTC.

This clonotype has just a few counts. The chain recombines TRBV9 with TRBJ2-1; D is unresolved. CDR1 is SGDLS, CDR2 YYNGEE, per germline. The CDR3 is 12 residues long. V shed 3 bases and J shed 9 bases, with 10 bases lying between them. The CDR3 DNA sequence: TGTGCCAGCAGCGGGCCGGTCGCTGAGCAGTTCTTC. Its protein is CASSGPVAEQFF.

The chain has TRBV7-6 and TRBJ2-1, with 7 bases matching TRBD2. CDR1 is SGHVS, CDR2 FNYEAQ, per germline. CDR3 length: 16 amino acids. Trimming removed 4 bases from V and 0 bases from J; junction bases left unmatched: 6. Here the CDR3 DNA reads TGTGCCAGCAGCTCGCAACTAGCGCCCTCCTACAATGAGCAGTTCTTC. Amino acid sequence: CASSSQLAPSYNEQFF.

This clonotype was seen repeatedly, ten times or more. The gene calls are TRBV10-3 and TRBJ1-1; 8 bases are shared with TRBD1. V trimming: 9 bases; J trimming: 1 base; junction bases outside the gene matches: 10. The germline CDR1 and CDR2 sequences are ENHRY and SYGVKD. The CDR3 is 15 residues long. CDR3 coding DNA: TGTGCCATAAGACCGGGACAGGCCTCGAACACTGAAGCTTTCTTT. Translating gives CAIRPGQASNTEAFF.

This clonotype was seen at least ten times. The CDR3 coding sequence is TGTGCCAGCAGCCAAACTAGCGGGGGGGGCACAGATACGCAGTATTTT. It specifies CASSQTSGGGTDTQYF. The chain has TRBV7-9 and TRBJ2-3; TRBD2 matches 13 bases. Germline trimming cut 5 bases from V and 1 base from J; bases unmatched to any gene: 3. Germline V gives CDR1 SEHNR, CDR2 FQNEAQ (reference sequence). This CDR3 has 16 amino acids.

The chain has TRBV7-9 and TRBJ2-3, with TRBD1 as a possible D gene (6 bases). CDR3 size: 14 residues. V was trimmed by 5 bases and J by 6 bases, leaving 15 bases between them. Per germline, CDR1 SEHNR and CDR2 FQNEAQ (reference sequence). The CDR3 bases are TGTGCCAGCAGCCCGGACAGAGCCATGGATACGCAGTATTTT. Translated: CASSPDRAMDTQYF.

This clonotype was recorded many times. J is TRBJ2-5 and V is TRBV5-1; D might be TRBD1 or TRBD2, each matching 5 bases. The V gene's germline CDR1 is SGHRS and CDR2 YFSETQ. The CDR3 covers 15 residues. V lost 2 bases and J lost 4, with 15 bases in between. CDR3 in DNA: TGCGCCAGCAGCTTCCGGACAAATCGGGGAGAGACCCAGTACTTC. Encoded protein: CASSFRTNRGETQYF.

This clonotype came up many times. The J gene is TRBJ2-3, the V gene TRBV9; D might be TRBD1 (5 bases). The CDR3 length is 15 residues. V lost 1 base, J lost 0 bases, and 9 bases lay in between. Germline V gene sequence: CDR1 SGDLS, CDR2 YYNGEE. CDR3 coding DNA: TGTGCCAGCAGCGTACGGGCAGGGAGCACAGATACGCAGTATTTT. It is translated as CASSVRAGSTDTQYF.

This sequence joins TRBV29-1 and TRBJ2-5, with D possibly TRBD2 on 5 matching bases. The CDR3 has 13 amino acids. V was pared by 2 bases and J by 4 bases, with 11 bases between. The V gene's germline CDR1 is SQVTM and CDR2 ANQGSEA. The CDR3 bases are TGCAGCGTTGAACACGGGGTCGGAGAGACCCAGTACTTC. As protein: CSVEHGVGETQYF. The complete variable domain, with remaining parts taken from reference TRBV29-1 and TRBJ2-5, reads SAVISQKPSRDICQRGTSLTIQCQVDSQVTMMFWYRQQPGQSLTLIATANQGSEATYESGFVIDKFPISRPNLTFSTLTVSNMSPEDSSIYLCSVEHGVGETQYFGPGTRLLVL.

This clonotype appeared once. The chain links TRBV7-9 to TRBJ1-6, with D possibly being TRBD1 (5 bases). The germline V and J ends were trimmed by 0 bases and 6 bases, with 9 bases remaining between them. The CDR3 loop spans 15 amino acids. Germline V gene sequence: CDR1 SEHNR, CDR2 FQNEAQ (reference sequence). The CDR3 coding sequence is TGTGCCAGCAGCTTAGCGGCAGGGTTTAATTCACCCCTCCACTTT. Protein sequence: CASSLAAGFNSPLHF.

V and J are TRBV19 and TRBJ2-2, with 7 bases that match TRBD2. The germline CDR1 and CDR2 sequences are LNHDA and SQIVND (reference sequence). This CDR3 is 14 amino acids long. The V segment lost 10 bases and the J segment 2 bases; nucleotides outside the gene matches: 7. The CDR3, as DNA: TGTGCCACGGGAGGCGGGATAAACACCGGGGAGCTGTTTTTT. Translated, it gives CATGGGINTGELFF.

This clonotype was seen repeatedly, ten times or more. The J gene is TRBJ1-2, the V gene TRBV5-1; 7 bases fit TRBD1. Germline CDR1 and CDR2: SGHRS and YFSETQ. J lost 0 bases, V lost 4 bases, and 6 bases had no gene match. The length of the CDR3 is 15 residues. CDR3 sequence (DNA): TGCGCCAGCAGCAAAGGACAGGCAACTAACTATGGCTACACCTTC. Translated: CASSKGQATNYGYTF.

In this sample, this clonotype turned up many times. The V call is TRBV10-2, the J call TRBJ2-5; 10 nucleotides line up with TRBD2. This CDR3 is built from 16 residues. With V trimmed by 2 bases and J by 5 bases, 8 bases remained unmatched. Germline-derived CDR1 and CDR2 are WSHSY and SAAADI. The CDR3 nucleotides read TGCGCCAGCAGTGAGCAGCGGGGGGGCCTGGGTGAGACCCAGTACTTC. It encodes CASSEQRGGLGETQYF.

The chain links TRBV25-1 to TRBJ1-2; D gene uncertain. Germline V gene sequence: CDR1 MGHDK, CDR2 SYGVNS. Trimming cost V 6 bases and J 4 bases, with 15 bases left between them. The CDR3 loop spans 14 amino acids. CDR3 amino acids: CASSPTGPVYGYTF. The CDR3 DNA reads TGTGCCAGCAGCCCGACCGGGCCTGTCTATGGCTACACCTTC.

The J gene is TRBJ1-2, the V gene TRBV19; D is ambiguous. The length of the CDR3 is 14 residues. V shed 1 base and J shed 2 bases, with 8 bases lying between them. Per the germline V gene, CDR1 is LNHDA and CDR2 is SQIVND (reference sequence). CDR3 loop: CASSIVGLNYGYTF. CDR3 coding DNA: TGTGCCAGTAGTATAGTCGGCCTAAACTATGGCTACACCTTC.

This clonotype came up many times. The genes are TRBV7-9 and TRBJ2-2, with D perhaps TRBD2 (6 bases). V was trimmed by 7 bases and J by 7 bases, leaving 13 bases between them. CDR3 size: 13 residues. Germline CDR1 is SEHNR and CDR2 is FQNEAQ (reference sequence). CDR3 in DNA: TGTGCCAGCAAAAGGGACTCTGACGGGGAGCTGTTTTTT. Its protein is CASKRDSDGELFF.

This clonotype was observed at least ten times. This chain uses TRBV6-1 with TRBJ2-7; unclear D gene. Germline V CDR1 and CDR2: MNHNS, SASEGT. The CDR3 length is 15 residues. V lost 4 bases and J lost 0, with 13 bases in between. For the CDR3, the DNA is TGTGCCAGCAGTGTTGCCAGGTCAGTCTCCTACGAGCAGTACTTC. Amino acids: CASSVARSVSYEQYF.

CDR3 region: CASSVRRATNEKLFF. In nucleotides, the CDR3 is TGCGCCAGCAGCGTCAGAAGGGCTACTAATGAAAAACTGTTTTTT. The V call is TRBV4-1, the J call TRBJ1-4; D ambiguous. V shed 5 bases and J shed 2 bases, with 12 bases lying between them. Germline V gene sequence: CDR1 MGHRA, CDR2 YSYEKL. The CDR3 loop spans 15 amino acids.

On this clonotype: One end of the junction fails to match germline, which may point to a read error. The gene calls are TRBV3-1 and TRBJ1-3; tentatively, D is TRBD1 (5 bases). Germline V CDR1 and CDR2: LGHDT, YNNKEL (reference sequence). The CDR3 contains 15 residues. Here the CDR3 DNA reads TGTGCCAGCAGCCAAGGGGCAGGGCGGAAAAACACCATGTATTTT. Translated: CASSQGAGRKNTMYF.

This clonotype was detected once. This sequence joins TRBV2 and TRBJ2-7; D remains unclear. Trimming took off 8 bases at V and 4 bases at J, with 12 bases between the two ends. Germline loops: CDR1 SNHLY, CDR2 FYNNEI. This CDR3 has 12 amino acids. The CDR3 protein is CASLLDWYEQYF. Written as DNA, the CDR3 is TGTGCCAGCCTACTTGACTGGTACGAGCAGTACTTC.